The T cell receptor (beta chain) under discussion was sequenced for a study of CD8 T cells in Susac syndrome. Germline CDR1 reads LGHNA; CDR2 reads YSLEER. Trimming removed 1 base at V and 1 base at J, with 15 bases between. This CDR3 has 17 amino acids. Purification of the CD8+ and CD4+ T cells relied on negative isolation, and TEMRA cells underwent FACS enrichment. Reverse transcription of about 0.5 to 1 ug RNA used random hexamers. TCRdb itself ran the immunoSEQ multiplex PCR reads through MiXCR, one entry per CDR3 protein. The repertoire holds hundreds of thousands of distinct CDR3 sequences, approximately 85% seen once, with 0.2% to 0.25% in the top ten.

The sequenced material came from CD8+ T cells from PBMCs. The chain uses TRBV4-3 and TRBJ2-3; the D call may be TRBD1 or TRBD2 (5 bases each). The sequence was collected from a human donor with multiple sclerosis. This CDR3 reads CASSQAGRDPGTDTQYF. The CDR3 region has the DNA TGCGCCAGCAGCCAAGCAGGCCGGGACCCGGGCACAGATACGCAGTATTTT.